What follows describes a single TCR beta chain. The data were obtained in a study of cytomegalovirus exposure and HLA in healthy donors. The primer mix had 60 Vbeta and 13 Jbeta primers. The repertoire was sequenced with immunoSEQ multiplex PCR; TCRdb's copy has only in-frame clones and lacks some. Among about 180,000 clones listed, 80% to 85% were seen once. The V and J ends lost 5 bases and 1 base, in that order; junction bases with no gene match: 5. The CDR3 is 15 amino acids. The V gene's germline CDR1 is LNHDA and CDR2 SQIVND (reference sequence). The rearrangement links TRBV19 to TRBJ2-7; 10 positions match TRBD1. This sequence was found in a young woman in good health and CMV-seronegative. Sequencing input: PBMCs. Written as DNA, the CDR3 is TGTGCCAGTAGTCCCGGACAGGGGGTATCCTACGAGCAGTACTTC. Translated, it gives CASSPGQGVSYEQYF.